What follows are 20 T cell receptor beta chains derived from one specimen sequenced in a study of blood T cell repertoires in COVID-19. Clones were read by immunoSEQ multiplex PCR, and TCRdb kept only the in-frame ones, dropping some. Among approximately 290,000 clones listed, 84% were seen once. Sequenced material: peripheral blood. The receptors here all came from a person aged 65-85 years with COVID-19, enrolled during active disease.

This clone was seen a few times. V gene TRBV19 combines with J gene TRBJ2-7, with D tentatively TRBD2 (5 bases). Trimming pared 3 bases from V and 6 bases from J, leaving 15 bases between. Germline CDR1 LNHDA, CDR2 SQIVND (reference sequence). The CDR3 covers 14 residues. CDR3: CASSIGPTGGEQYF. The CDR3 DNA sequence: TGTGCCAGTAGTATTGGGCCAACCGGAGGCGAGCAGTACTTC.

This clone was seen only once. The genes are TRBV19 and TRBJ2-2; D is undetermined. The CDR3 has 14 residues. The germline V gene has CDR1 LNHDA and CDR2 SQIVND (reference sequence). V lost 5 bases to trimming and J lost 1 base, with 8 bases between them. CDR3 protein: CASSWPGNTGELFF. The CDR3 region has the DNA TGTGCCAGTAGTTGGCCAGGGAACACCGGGGAGCTGTTTTTT. The whole variable domain, remainder taken from reference TRBV19 and TRBJ2-2, is DGGITQSPKYLFRKEGQNVTLSCEQNLNHDAMYWYRQDPGQGLRLIYYSQIVNDFQKGDIAEGYSVSREKKESFPLTVTSAQKNPTAFYLCASSWPGNTGELFFGEGSRLTVL.

The rearrangement uses TRBV5-1 and TRBJ2-3; 8 bases fit TRBD1. With 3 bases clipped from V and 3 bases from J, the junction kept 9 bases outside the gene matches. This CDR3 is built from 16 residues. The germline CDR1 and CDR2 sequences are SGHRS and YFSETQ. The CDR3 sequence is CASSWSDRGGTDTQYF. Here the CDR3 DNA reads TGCGCCAGCAGCTGGTCAGACAGGGGAGGAACAGATACGCAGTATTTT.

The V and J genes are TRBV25-1 and TRBJ1-1, with TRBD1 as a possible D gene (6 bases). The germline gives CDR1 MGHDK, CDR2 SYGVNS. Trimming took 6 bases from V and 4 from J, leaving 15 bases between them. The CDR3 sequence is 14 residues long. CDR3 residues: CASRVTGRATEAFF. CDR3 nucleotides: TGTGCCAGCAGGGTAACAGGGAGGGCCACTGAAGCTTTCTTT. Variable domain in full (rest from reference TRBV25-1 and TRBJ1-1): EADIYQTPRYLVIGTGKKITLECSQTMGHDKMYWYQQDPGMELHLIHYSYGVNSTEKGDLSSESTVSRIRTEHFPLTLESARPSHTSQYLCASRVTGRATEAFFGQGTRLTVV.

V usage is TRBV6-5 and J usage is TRBJ1-1; 7 bases are a match to TRBD1. Germline lookup yields CDR1 MNHEY and CDR2 SVGAGI. V lost 5 bases to trimming and J lost 1 base; unmatched junction nucleotides: 7. CDR3 length: 15 residues. The CDR3 sequence: CASSSRRTGNTEAFF. The CDR3 DNA reads TGTGCCAGCAGTAGCCGTCGGACAGGGAACACTGAAGCTTTCTTT.

A few counts support this clone. The V call is TRBV20-1, the J call TRBJ1-6, with a tentative D call TRBD1 (5 bases). Trimming pared 6 bases from V and 3 bases from J, leaving 18 bases between. The CDR3 extends over 16 amino acids. CDR1 is DFQATT, CDR2 SNEGSKA, per germline (reference sequence). The CDR3 sequence is CSASSTGLNYNSPLHF. The DNA of the CDR3 is TGCAGTGCGAGTAGTACGGGACTGAACTATAATTCACCCCTCCACTTT.

The chain has TRBV2 and TRBJ2-7, with 7 positions matching TRBD2. In germline, CDR1 is SNHLY, CDR2 FYNNEI. Trimming at V came to 6 bases and at J to 0 bases, leaving 8 bases not matched to a gene. The CDR3 covers 15 residues. CDR3 bases: TGTGCCAGCAGCAGGAGAACTAGCGCCTCCTACGAGCAGTACTTC. Its protein product is CASSRRTSASYEQYF.

The genes are TRBV5-4 and TRBJ1-4; 9 bases agree with TRBD1. V was clipped by 4 bases and J by 1 base; unmatched bases: 8. Germline V CDR1 and CDR2: SGHNT, YYREEE (reference sequence). The CDR3 is 17 amino acids. The CDR3 sequence is CASSPGTGKGTNEKLFF. The CDR3 DNA sequence: TGTGCCAGCAGCCCCGGGACAGGGAAGGGAACTAATGAAAAACTGTTTTTT.

The chain has TRBV7-2 and TRBJ2-5; maybe TRBD2 (7 bases). Between the trimmed V and J ends, which lost 1 base and 4 bases, there was a span of 16 bases. CDR3 length equals 16 residues. CDR1 and CDR2 (germline): SGHTA, FQGNSA. In DNA, the CDR3 is TGTGCCAGCAGCTTAGAGGGGGGGCTAGCGAGAGAGACCCAGTACTTC. It codes for CASSLEGGLARETQYF.

This clone was seen a single time. V is TRBV12-2 and J is TRBJ2-3; TRBD2 is the table's D call and was not checked against the DNA. TRBV12-2 is deemed a pseudogene. The CDR3 covers 13 residues. In DNA, the CDR3 is TGTGCAAGGTTCGGGGTGGACTCAGATACGCAGTATTTT. Encoded protein: CARFGVDSDTQYF.

V usage is TRBV2 and J usage is TRBJ1-1; D unresolved. V was cut by 4 bases and J by 2 bases, with 8 bases left in between. The CDR3 has 13 residues. Germline values: CDR1 SNHLY, CDR2 FYNNEI. The CDR3 nucleotides read TGTGCCAGCAGTGGTTTGAGTAACACTGAAGCTTTCTTT. It specifies CASSGLSNTEAFF.

V usage is TRBV19 and J usage is TRBJ2-7; 9 bases map to TRBD2. J was trimmed by 4 bases and V by 4 bases; bases with no gene match: 20. The CDR3 covers 19 residues. From germline, CDR1 is LNHDA and CDR2 SQIVND (reference sequence). The CDR3 coding sequence is TGTGCCAGTAGTACACGACCAGCCCTTATAGCGGGAGAGGGATACGAGCAGTACTTC. This encodes CASSTRPALIAGEGYEQYF. The variable domain in full, completed from reference TRBV19 and TRBJ2-7, reads DGGITQSPKYLFRKEGQNVTLSCEQNLNHDAMYWYRQDPGQGLRLIYYSQIVNDFQKGDIAEGYSVSREKKESFPLTVTSAQKNPTAFYLCASSTRPALIAGEGYEQYFGPGTRLTVT.

V is TRBV15 and J is TRBJ1-4; weak D call: TRBD1 (5 bases). In germline, CDR1 is LNHNV, CDR2 YYDKDF (reference sequence). The CDR3 extends over 15 amino acids. V was trimmed by 4 bases and J by 6 bases, leaving 15 bases between them. CDR3 protein: CATSTARGVHEKLFF. CDR3 sequence (DNA): TGTGCCACCAGCACCGCTAGGGGTGTGCATGAAAAACTGTTTTTT.

This clone was seen just once. This rearrangement joins TRBV4-1 to TRBJ1-2; a possible D gene is TRBD1 (6 bases). Germline V CDR1 and CDR2: MGHRA, YSYEKL. V shed 0 bases and J shed 4 bases, with 12 bases lying between them. The CDR3 sequence is 15 residues long. In nucleotides, the CDR3 is TGCGCCAGCAGCCAAGAATCCCGACAGGTCTATGGCTACACCTTC. Protein product: CASSQESRQVYGYTF.

This clone showed up just once. The rearrangement links TRBV5-8 to TRBJ1-5; D gene unclear. The CDR3 loop spans 15 amino acids. The germline gives CDR1 SGHTS, CDR2 YDEGEE. V was trimmed by 0 bases and J by 0 bases, leaving 7 bases between them. The CDR3 sequence: CASSLGQSSNQPQHF. The CDR3 DNA reads TGTGCCAGCAGCTTGGGGCAGTCTAGCAATCAGCCCCAGCATTTT. Full variable domain (outside the CDR3, taken from reference TRBV5-8 and TRBJ1-5): EAGVTQSPTHLIKTRGQQATLRCSPISGHTSVYWYQQALGLGLQFLLWYDEGEERNRGNFPPRFSGRQFPNYSSELNVNALELEDSALYLCASSLGQSSNQPQHFGDGTRLSIL.

The V call is TRBV19, the J call TRBJ1-1; 7 bases fit TRBD1. Germline V gene sequence: CDR1 LNHDA, CDR2 SQIVND (reference sequence). The CDR3 runs 14 residues. V dropped 5 bases and J dropped 2; count of bases not matched to a gene: 5. The CDR3: CASSLTGLNTEAFF. CDR3 nucleotide sequence: TGTGCCAGTAGTTTGACAGGGCTAAACACTGAAGCTTTCTTT.

J is TRBJ2-5 and V is TRBV29-1; D might be TRBD2 (5 bases). V was clipped by 4 bases and J by 1 base, with 13 bases between them. The CDR3 is 14 residues long. From germline, CDR1 is SQVTM and CDR2 ANQGSEA. CDR3 bases: TGCAGCGTTGCGCCGGAGGAGGCCCAAGAGACCCAGTACTTC. Translating gives CSVAPEEAQETQYF. The variable domain in full, completed from reference TRBV29-1 and TRBJ2-5, reads SAVISQKPSRDICQRGTSLTIQCQVDSQVTMMFWYRQQPGQSLTLIATANQGSEATYESGFVIDKFPISRPNLTFSTLTVSNMSPEDSSIYLCSVAPEEAQETQYFGPGTRLLVL.

The chain combines TRBV28 with TRBJ1-1; weak D call: TRBD1 (6 bases). The CDR3 contains 15 residues. The V gene lost 7 bases and the J gene lost 7 bases, with 22 bases spanning the gap. Germline V CDR1 and CDR2: MDHEN, SYDVKM. This CDR3 is CASTSYGGRGGEAFF. Here the CDR3 DNA reads TGTGCCAGCACGTCCTATGGGGGGCGCGGGGGTGAAGCTTTCTTT. The full variable domain, in which reference TRBV28 and TRBJ1-1 provide the parts outside the CDR3, is DVKVTQSSRYLVKRTGEKVFLECVQDMDHENMFWYRQDPGLGLRLIYFSYDVKMKEKGDIPEGYSVSREKKERFSLILESASTNQTSMYLCASTSYGGRGGEAFFGQGTRLTVV.

J is TRBJ2-3 and V is TRBV19, with D possibly being TRBD1 (6 bases). The germline gives CDR1 LNHDA, CDR2 SQIVND (reference sequence). V was clipped by 4 bases and J by 1 base, with 18 bases between them. This CDR3 has 17 residues. The CDR3 region has the DNA TGTGCCAGTAGTACCTCGTTTCGACAGGCCCGCACAGATACGCAGTATTTT. Protein sequence: CASSTSFRQARTDTQYF.

This clone was recorded only once. This chain connects TRBV5-1 to TRBJ1-1; 7 bases map to TRBD1. This CDR3 comprises 18 residues. The germline V gene encodes CDR1 SGHRS and CDR2 YFSETQ. The ends lost 1 base at V and 1 base at J; junction bases unmatched: 13. CDR3 nucleotides: TGCGCCAGCAGCTTGCGTCACGCGGCAGGGGACAGGAACACTGAAGCTTTCTTT. It yields the protein CASSLRHAAGDRNTEAFF.